The rows below give T cell receptor beta chains drawn from one sample of a study of cytomegalovirus exposure and HLA in healthy donors. The assay was immunoSEQ multiplex PCR, and TCRdb's table has in-frame clones only and misses some. The profile covers about 160,000 clones, with roughly four fifths appearing a single time and around 2.4% taken by the ten largest. The source material was PBMCs. Source of these receptors: a female donor in good health and CMV-seronegative. The CDR3 runs from the conserved cysteine through the conserved F or W. A D gene is named only where the DNA matches it firmly. A clone size is listed for some rows: how often the clone was seen (once, few, many), or a class if it is expanded.

J gene,CDR3 length,V gene,clone size,D gene,CDR3 DNA,CDR3 protein
TRBJ2-7,12,TRBV7-6,NA,NA,TGTGCCAGCAGCTTAGGAGACTACGAGCAGTACTTC,CASSLGDYEQYF
TRBJ2-1,15,TRBV27,NA,TRBD2,TGTGCCACTAGATCCGGGACTAGCGGCTACAATGAGCAGTTCTTC,CATRSGTSGYNEQFF
TRBJ1-2,16,TRBV4-1,NA,NA,TGCGCCAGCAGCCAACCCCGAGAGCAGGCGAACTATGGCTACACCTTC,CASSQPREQANYGYTF
TRBJ2-7,14,TRBV4-2,NA,NA,TGTGCCAGCAGCCCCAAGCGGGCCTCCTACGAGCAGTACTTC,CASSPKRASYEQYF
TRBJ2-1,14,TRBV6-6,NA,NA,TGTGCCAGCTCGCTTAGTTCGGGCTACAATGAGCAGTTCTTC,CASSLSSGYNEQFF
TRBJ2-3,14,TRBV4-1,NA,NA,TGCGCCAGCAGCCACGAACGGGGCACAGATACGCAGTATTTT,CASSHERGTDTQYF
TRBJ1-6,14,TRBV2,NA,NA,TGTGCCAGCAGTGAACGGCGGAGCAATTCACCCCTCCACTTT,CASSERRSNSPLHF
TRBJ2-1,16,TRBV30,once,TRBD2,TGTGCCTGGACCCTACGGGGTAGTAGCGGGAGAAATGAGCAGTTCTTC,CAWTLRGSSGRNEQFF
TRBJ2-3,15,TRBV6-1,NA,NA,TGTGCCAGCAGTGATGGGGCGGCGGTATTGGATACGCAGTATTTT,CASSDGAAVLDTQYF
TRBJ1-1,14,TRBV10-1,few,NA,TGCGCCAGCAGTGACCTAGGATCGGGCACTGAAGCTTTCTTT,CASSDLGSGTEAFF
TRBJ1-1,13,TRBV6-5,NA,TRBD1,TGTGCCAGCAGCCCGACAGGGATCACTGAAGCTTTCTTT,CASSPTGITEAFF
TRBJ2-7,16,TRBV4-2,NA,TRBD1,TGTGCCAGCAGCCAAGGGGGGGCAGGGGGCCGATCCGAGCAGTACTTC,CASSQGGAGGRSEQYF
TRBJ1-6,15,TRBV5-6,NA,NA,TGTGCCAGCAGCTTGGGACAGGACTATAATTCACCCCTCCACTTT,CASSLGQDYNSPLHF
TRBJ1-5,12,TRBV6-1,NA,TRBD1,TGTGCCACCCGGACAGGGAGCCAGCCCCAGCATTTT,CATRTGSQPQHF
TRBJ2-5,14,TRBV7-3,NA,NA,TGTGCCAGCAGCTTAAGCGGACGCGGGGAGACCCAGTACTTC,CASSLSGRGETQYF
TRBJ2-1,16,TRBV5-5,NA,TRBD2,TGTGCCAGCAGCTCAGGCAGGGTAGCGGGGAGAAATGAGCAGTTCTTC,CASSSGRVAGRNEQFF
TRBJ2-7,14,TRBV6-5,NA,TRBD1,TGTGCCAGCACCGTCAGGGGGAAATCCTACGAGCAGTACTTC,CASTVRGKSYEQYF
TRBJ1-2,13,TRBV9,NA,NA,TGTGCCAGCAGCGTAGACTCTAACTATGGCTACACCTTC,CASSVDSNYGYTF
TRBJ2-5,12,TRBV11-2,few,NA,TGTGCCAGCAGCTTGGGCCGGCGGACCCAGTACTTC,CASSLGRRTQYF
TRBJ2-3,16,TRBV4-2,NA,TRBD2,TGTGCCAGCAGCCAGGGACTAGCATCCACAGCAGATACGCAGTATTTT,CASSQGLASTADTQYF
TRBJ2-1,19,TRBV4-3,NA,NA,TGCGCCAGCAGCCAAGATATCAACCGGCGAGGAGGCCCCTACAATGAGCAGTTCTTC,CASSQDINRRGGPYNEQFF
TRBJ1-5,18,TRBV28,NA,NA,TGTGCCAGCAGTTTCCAGGGGCCTAAAACCTATAGCAATCAGCCCCAGCATTTT,CASSFQGPKTYSNQPQHF
TRBJ2-2,12,TRBV6-6,NA,NA,TGTGCCAGCAGTAAGAGCCCCGGGGAGCTGTTTTTT,CASSKSPGELFF
TRBJ2-7,14,TRBV2,NA,TRBD1,TGTGCCAGCAGGGTCCGGGACAGGGCCTACGAGCAGTACTTC,CASRVRDRAYEQYF
TRBJ1-5,14,TRBV27,NA,NA,TGTGCCAGGGAGGGTACAGGCCCCGGACAGCCCCAGCATTTT,CAREGTGPGQPQHF
TRBJ2-7,15,TRBV2,NA,NA,TGTGCCAGCAGTGCTGCAGCGGGCCCAACCTACGAGCAGTACTTC,CASSAAAGPTYEQYF
TRBJ1-4,15,TRBV27,NA,NA,TGTGCCAGCAGGCTCGGGAGGGTGGGGGATGAAAAACTGTTTTTT,CASRLGRVGDEKLFF
TRBJ1-5,15,TRBV2,NA,NA,TGTGCCAGCAGAGCGGCGGAGGCAGGCAATCAGCCCCAGCATTTT,CASRAAEAGNQPQHF
TRBJ2-7,15,TRBV7-2,NA,NA,TGTGCCAGCAGCTCACAACAGGGTAAGCCCTACGAGCAGTACTTC,CASSSQQGKPYEQYF
TRBJ2-1,16,TRBV2,NA,TRBD2,TGTGCCAGCAGTGAGCTAGCGGGGGGGCAATACAATGAGCAGTTCTTC,CASSELAGGQYNEQFF